This entry lists 13 T cell receptor beta chains sequenced from one sample in a study of blood T cells in healthy people across ages. Using a J-beta primer mix together with a sample-barcoded 5' primer, a second PCR was run for roughly 6 to 12 cycles. One entry per CDR3 protein, called by TCRdb with MiXCR from the 5' RACE reads. The table shows approximately 960,000 distinct CDR3 sequences, with just under 30% occurring only once. A further study also used this sample, focusing on T cells of mothers and their children.

Sample: blood. These receptors all come from a woman aged 40 to 55 in good health.

Details on this clonotype: A much larger clone differs by one base, so this may be a read error. This sequence joins TRBV7-9 and TRBJ1-1; D gene uncertain. The CDR3 is made up of 11 amino acids. The V and J ends lost 10 bases and 13 bases respectively, with 19 bases between them. CDR1 SEHNR and CDR2 FQNEAQ come from the germline V gene (reference sequence). Written as DNA, the CDR3 is TGTGCCACCCAAACGTGGGCAAGCGATTTCTTT. Translation gives CATQTWASDFF.

The table lists this clonotype with a few counts. This rearrangement joins TRBV18 to TRBJ2-1; no clear D gene. Germline CDR1 reads KGHSH; CDR2 reads LQKENI. The CDR3 length is 12 residues. Trimming cost V 4 bases and J 10 bases, with 11 bases left between them. CDR3 bases: TGTGCCAGCTCACGCGATCGTCGAGAGCAGTTCTTC. The encoded protein is CASSRDRREQFF.

The chain uses TRBV28 and TRBJ2-3, with 7 bases that match TRBD2. The ends lost 3 bases at V and 0 bases at J; junction bases unmatched: 12. Germline-derived CDR1 and CDR2 are MDHEN and SYDVKM. CDR3 length: 18 amino acids. The CDR3 region is CASSFLAAIITSTDTQYF. DNA of the CDR3: TGTGCCAGCAGTTTTCTAGCGGCGATAATTACTAGCACAGATACGCAGTATTTT.

Note on this clonotype: This could be a read error, since a much larger clone is one nucleotide away. The chain is built from TRBV12-3 or TRBV12-4 and TRBJ2-1; 7 bases agree with TRBD1. The assigned J gene may be wrong: the sequence end matches TRBJ2-7 better. The CDR3 runs to 14 residues. This CDR3 is CASSLGQYYNEQYF. The CDR3 nucleotides are TGTGCCAGCAGTTTGGGACAGTATTACAATGAGCAGTACTTC.

The chain uses TRBV18 and TRBJ1-5; 7 bases align to TRBD1. Germline CDR1 is KGHSH and CDR2 is LQKENI. This CDR3 spans 15 amino acids. V gave up 6 bases and J gave up 6 bases; unmatched junction bases: 11. The CDR3 region has the DNA TGTGCCAGCTCCCACACCGGGACAGTGGCTCAGCCCCAGCATTTT. As protein: CASSHTGTVAQPQHF.

This clonotype was counted at least ten times. V and J are TRBV5-1 and TRBJ1-6; weak D call: TRBD1 (6 bases). This CDR3 is built from 15 residues. The germline gives CDR1 SGHRS, CDR2 YFSETQ. V lost 5 bases to trimming and J lost 8 bases, with 17 bases between them. In nucleotides, the CDR3 is TGCGCCAGCAGACTAGAAGGACAGAATTATTCACCCCTCCACTTT. It translates to CASRLEGQNYSPLHF.

The rearrangement joins TRBV20-1 to TRBJ2-3; tentatively, D is TRBD2 (6 bases). Germline V CDR1 and CDR2: DFQATT, SNEGSKA (reference sequence). Deletions cut 6 bases from V and 2 bases from J, with 21 bases between. The CDR3 loop spans 16 amino acids. The CDR3 region is CSAHPAGGWLTDTQYF. In DNA form, the CDR3 reads TGCAGTGCCCATCCGGCCGGGGGATGGCTCACAGATACGCAGTATTTT.

Many counts were recorded for this clonotype. The rearrangement joins TRBV28 to TRBJ2-1; the match to TRBD2 covers 8 bases. This CDR3 spans 15 amino acids. Germline loops: CDR1 MDHEN, CDR2 SYDVKM. Trimming took 8 bases from V and 4 from J; bases not matched to a gene: 10. This chain's CDR3 is CASPPSRGAYNEQFF. CDR3 in DNA: TGTGCCAGCCCCCCTTCGCGGGGGGCTTACAATGAGCAGTTCTTC.

J is TRBJ2-7 and V is TRBV7-2, with TRBD1 matching over 7 bases. With 5 bases clipped from V and 3 bases from J, the junction kept 10 bases outside the gene matches. The germline CDR1 and CDR2 sequences are SGHTA and FQGNSA. This CDR3 is 15 amino acids long. CDR3 DNA: TGTGCCAGCAGCCCCCGACAGGGAACTCTCTACGAGCAGTACTTC. Residues: CASSPRQGTLYEQYF.

The chain has TRBV29-1 and TRBJ2-5; 7 bases are shared with TRBD2. The CDR3 totals 12 residues. The germline V gene encodes CDR1 SQVTM and CDR2 ANQGSEA. Losses at the gene ends were 3 bases for V and 5 bases for J; bases not matched to a gene: 3. The CDR3 region is CSVEAGGETQYF. CDR3 nucleotides: TGCAGCGTTGAGGCCGGGGGGGAGACCCAGTACTTC.

This clonotype was seen more than once but under ten times. The CDR3 nucleotides are TGCAGTGCTCCGACTCCTTACCAAGAGACCCAGTACTTC. Translating gives CSAPTPYQETQYF. This chain links TRBV20-1 with TRBJ2-5; D is unclear. CDR3 length: 13 amino acids. Between the trimmed V and J ends, which lost 5 bases and 0 bases, there was a span of 10 bases. CDR1 DFQATT and CDR2 SNEGSKA come from the germline V gene (reference sequence).

This clonotype appeared many times. The gene calls are TRBV5-1 and TRBJ2-7; 8 bases are a match to TRBD1. Germline trimming cut 4 bases from V and 2 bases from J; bases unmatched to any gene: 2. Germline CDR1 is SGHRS and CDR2 is YFSETQ. CDR3 length: 13 residues. CDR3 bases: TGCGCCAGCAGCAACAGGGGGACCTACGAGCAGTACTTC. Its translation is CASSNRGTYEQYF.

The genes are TRBV28 and TRBJ1-1, with D possibly being TRBD1 (6 bases). The CDR3 sequence is 15 residues long. Trimming left V 2 bases short and J 7 bases short, with 17 bases between. CDR1 is MDHEN, CDR2 SYDVKM, per germline. The CDR3 here is CASSLRTADTNEAFF. CDR3 DNA: TGTGCCAGCAGTTTACGGACAGCCGATACCAATGAAGCTTTCTTT.